This T cell receptor beta chain was obtained from a study of blood T cell repertoires in COVID-19. This clone was recorded only once. Generated by immunoSEQ multiplex PCR, the TCRdb table keeps only in-frame clones and is missing some. The sample contains around 290,000 clones, approximately 91% of which appear only once. This CDR3 has 17 amino acids. V trimming: 2 bases; J trimming: 3 bases; junction bases outside the gene matches: 10. Germline assignment: CDR1 SGHTS and CDR2 YDEGEE. The sample taken for sequencing was PBMCs or T cells enriched from blood (not recorded which). This TCR was recovered from a woman aged 25 to 45 who had recovered from COVID-19. V and J are TRBV5-8 and TRBJ1-5; 8 bases are shared with TRBD1. The CDR3 DNA sequence: TGTGCCAGCAGCTTAGTTTTTGGGACAGGAAACAATCAGCCCCAGCATTTT. Its protein product is CASSLVFGTGNNQPQHF.